The 12 T cell receptor beta chains below were found in one sample sequenced in a study of CD8 T cells in ankylosing spondylitis. Study-level points and caveats: Typical of ankylosing spondylitis blood, it appeared, was a TCR beta motif of several highly homologous variants.

Their cognate antigens are unknown. In TCRdb, the 5' RACE reads were re-called with MiXCR into one record per CDR3 protein. The table records roughly 700,000 distinct CDR3 sequences, roughly 20% of them present only once. Material for sequencing was blood, either unsorted or a sorted T cell fraction (not recorded which). Receptors were obtained from a male donor with ankylosing spondylitis.

V gene TRBV28 combines with J gene TRBJ1-1; tentative D call: TRBD1 (5 bases). Trimming cost V 6 bases and J 1 base, with 15 bases left between them. CDR3 length: 15 residues. Per the germline V gene, CDR1 is MDHEN and CDR2 is SYDVKM. CDR3 loop: CASRGGGSGNTEAFF. DNA of the CDR3: TGTGCCAGCAGGGGGGGGGGTTCGGGGAACACTGAAGCTTTCTTT.

V and J are TRBV28 and TRBJ2-4; the D is unclear. Germline CDR1 MDHEN, CDR2 SYDVKM. This CDR3 contains 14 residues. V was pared by 1 base and J by 6 bases, with 10 bases between. This chain's CDR3 is CASSLSTPRNIQYF. CDR3 coding DNA: TGTGCCAGCAGTTTATCCACCCCAAGAAACATTCAGTACTTC.

The J gene is TRBJ2-7, the V gene TRBV6-5, with 10 bases lining up with TRBD2. This CDR3 is 15 amino acids long. The germline V gene has CDR1 MNHEY and CDR2 SVGAGI. Losses at the gene ends were 0 bases for V and 3 bases for J; bases not matched to a gene: 2. CDR3 protein: CASSYSGTSDYEQYF. The DNA of the CDR3 is TGTGCCAGCAGTTACTCAGGGACTAGCGACTACGAGCAGTACTTC.

The J gene is TRBJ1-5, the V gene TRBV20-1; TRBD1 aligns across 9 bases. Germline loops: CDR1 DFQATT, CDR2 SNEGSKA (reference sequence). The V and J ends lost 0 bases and 1 base, in that order; junction bases with no gene match: 7. This CDR3 contains 17 residues. The DNA of the CDR3 is TGCAGTGCTAGAGATCCCGGGACAGGGTCCAGCAATCAGCCCCAGCATTTT. It encodes CSARDPGTGSSNQPQHF.

The chain recombines TRBV24-1 with TRBJ2-7, with TRBD2 as a possible D gene (6 bases). Between the trimmed V and J ends, which lost 9 bases and 0 bases, there was a span of 29 bases. CDR3 length: 19 residues. Germline V gene sequence: CDR1 KGHDR, CDR2 SFDVKD. The DNA of the CDR3 is TGTGCCACCCCCAGACGGGGAAGATCAGTACGGGAGAGCTCCTACGAGCAGTACTTC. Protein sequence: CATPRRGRSVRESSYEQYF.

The gene calls are TRBV7-2 and TRBJ2-7; 8 bases agree with TRBD2. Germline CDR1 reads SGHTA; CDR2 reads FQGNSA. V dropped 0 bases and J dropped 2; count of bases not matched to a gene: 6. This CDR3 spans 16 amino acids. The DNA for the CDR3 is TGTGCCAGCAGCTTAGCCCTAGCGGGCCAACCCTACGAGCAGTACTTC. The encoded protein is CASSLALAGQPYEQYF.

A few counts support this clonotype. The chain couples TRBV5-6 to TRBJ2-3; perhaps TRBD2 as D (8 bases). Trimming removed 4 bases at V and 4 bases at J, with 16 bases between. Looked up from germline, CDR1 is SGHDT and CDR2 is YYEEEE. CDR3 length equals 15 residues. CDR3 amino acids: CASSVGLGGPDTQYF. DNA of the CDR3: TGTGCCAGCAGCGTGGGACTAGGGGGCCCAGATACGCAGTATTTT.

The sample holds a few counts of this clonotype. The gene calls are TRBV5-1 and TRBJ2-5; D remains unclear. The CDR3 is made up of 12 amino acids. Germline V gene lookup returns CDR1 SGHRS and CDR2 YFSETQ. Trimming left V 3 bases short and J 1 base short, with 4 bases between. The CDR3 DNA sequence: TGCGCCAGCAGCTCGCCCCAAGAGACCCAGTACTTC. Its translation is CASSSPQETQYF.

The J gene is TRBJ2-5, the V gene TRBV15, with TRBD1 identical over 9 bases. This CDR3 spans 15 amino acids. The V segment lost 0 bases and the J segment 4 bases; nucleotides outside the gene matches: 3. Germline CDR1 reads LNHNV; CDR2 reads YYDKDF (reference sequence). The CDR3: CATSREQGARETQYF. The CDR3 region has the DNA TGTGCCACCAGCAGAGAACAGGGGGCCAGAGAGACCCAGTACTTC.

This clonotype was counted a few times. V and J are TRBV20-1 and TRBJ1-2, with D hard to call. V was clipped by 0 bases and J by 1 base, with 12 bases between them. The CDR3 is 15 amino acids. CDR1 is DFQATT, CDR2 SNEGSKA, per germline (reference sequence). The CDR3 protein is CSAREWDSYNYGYTF. In nucleotides, the CDR3 is TGCAGTGCTAGAGAATGGGATAGCTATAACTATGGCTACACCTTC.

This clonotype was detected a few times. The chain carries TRBV20-1 and TRBJ2-5, with a possible D match to TRBD2 (5 bases). CDR1 and CDR2 from the germline V gene are DFQATT and SNEGSKA (reference sequence). The CDR3 is made up of 11 amino acids. Trimming cost V 3 bases and J 3 bases, with 5 bases left between them. This CDR3 is CSARTKETQYF. CDR3 DNA sequence: TGCAGTGCTAGGACTAAAGAGACCCAGTACTTC.

The chain employs TRBV30 and TRBJ1-1; no definite D call. CDR1 and CDR2 from the germline V gene are GTSNPN and SVGIG (reference sequence). The CDR3 covers 13 residues. Trimming stripped 3 bases from V and 0 bases from J, with 8 bases between. This CDR3 is CAWRREMNTEAFF. The CDR3 DNA reads as TGTGCCTGGAGGCGGGAAATGAACACTGAAGCTTTCTTT.